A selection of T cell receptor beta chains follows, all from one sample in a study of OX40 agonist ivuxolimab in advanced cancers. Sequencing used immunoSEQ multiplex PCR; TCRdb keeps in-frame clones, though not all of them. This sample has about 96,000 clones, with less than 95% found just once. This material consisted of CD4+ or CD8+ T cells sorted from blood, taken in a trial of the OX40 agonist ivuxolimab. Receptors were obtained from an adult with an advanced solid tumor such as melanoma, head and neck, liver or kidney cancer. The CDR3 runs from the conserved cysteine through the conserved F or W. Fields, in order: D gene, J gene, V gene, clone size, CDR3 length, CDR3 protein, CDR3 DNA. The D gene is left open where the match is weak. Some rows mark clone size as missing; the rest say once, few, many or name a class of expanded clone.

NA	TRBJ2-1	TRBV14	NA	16	CASSLWRDPPYNEQFF	TGTGCCAGCAGCCTTTGGCGGGACCCTCCCTACAATGAGCAGTTCTTC
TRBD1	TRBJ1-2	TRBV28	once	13	CASTLDRDLGYTF	TGTGCCAGCACCCTGGACAGGGATTTGGGCTACACCTTC
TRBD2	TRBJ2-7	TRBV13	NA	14	CASRLSGNSYEQYF	TGTGCCAGCAGACTTAGCGGGAACTCCTACGAGCAGTACTTC
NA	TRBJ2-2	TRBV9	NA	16	CASSDLAFANTGELFF	TGTGCCAGCAGCGACCTAGCTTTTGCGAACACCGGGGAGCTGTTTTTT
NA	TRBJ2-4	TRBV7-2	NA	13	CASSSEGGNIQYF	TGTGCCAGCAGCTCGGAGGGTGGAAACATTCAGTACTTC
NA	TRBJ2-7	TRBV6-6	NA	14	CASSRTGTLDEQYF	TGTGCCAGCAGCCGGACGGGCACGTTGGACGAGCAGTACTTC
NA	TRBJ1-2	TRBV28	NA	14	CASSFGRGFYGYTF	TGTGCCAGCAGTTTCGGGCGGGGATTCTATGGCTACACCTTC
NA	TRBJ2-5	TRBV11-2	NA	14	CASSLQNFQETQYF	TGTGCCAGCAGCTTACAGAACTTTCAAGAGACCCAGTACTTC
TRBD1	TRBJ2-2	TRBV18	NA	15	CASSPTTGGAGELFF	TGTGCCAGCTCACCGACGACAGGGGGGGCCGGGGAGCTGTTTTTT
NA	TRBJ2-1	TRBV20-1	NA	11	CSAGRFNEQFF	TGCAGTGCGGGACGGTTTAATGAGCAGTTCTTC
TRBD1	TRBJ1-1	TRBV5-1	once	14	CASSRTGTDTEAFF	TGCGCCAGCAGCAGGACAGGGACCGACACTGAAGCTTTCTTT
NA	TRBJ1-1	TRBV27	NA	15	CASSPPGAPGTEAFF	TGTGCCAGCAGTCCCCCTGGGGCCCCAGGGACTGAAGCTTTCTTT
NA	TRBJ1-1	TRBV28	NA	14	CASGSGLLNTEAFF	TGTGCCAGCGGCTCCGGACTGTTGAACACTGAAGCTTTCTTT
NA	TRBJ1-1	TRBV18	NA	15	CASSIQSLMNTEAFF	TGTGCCAGCTCAATACAAAGTCTAATGAACACTGAAGCTTTCTTT
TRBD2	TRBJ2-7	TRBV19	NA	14	CASSLQAGVPEQYF	TGTGCCAGTAGTCTCCAAGCGGGAGTGCCCGAGCAGTACTTC
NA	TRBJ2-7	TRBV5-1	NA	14	CASSLGAGAYEQYF	TGCGCCAGCAGCTTGGGGGCCGGTGCCTACGAGCAGTACTTC
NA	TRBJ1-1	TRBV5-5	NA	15	CASSLWPGRNTEAFF	TGTGCCAGCAGCTTGTGGCCAGGGCGGAACACTGAAGCTTTCTTT
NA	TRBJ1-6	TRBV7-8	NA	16	CASSFSGWIGNSPLHF	TGTGCCAGCAGCTTCTCAGGGTGGATAGGTAATTCACCCCTCCACTTT
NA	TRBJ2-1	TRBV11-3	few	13	CASSPGGNNEQFF	TGTGCCAGCAGCCCGGGTGGGAACAATGAGCAGTTCTTC
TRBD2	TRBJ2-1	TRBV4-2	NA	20	CASSQDEASGSLGSYNEQFF	TGTGCCAGCAGCCAAGATGAGGCTAGCGGGAGTCTGGGCTCCTACAATGAGCAGTTCTTC
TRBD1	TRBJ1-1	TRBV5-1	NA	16	CASSLEQGGTGTEAFF	TGCGCCAGCAGCTTGGAACAGGGGGGAACCGGCACTGAAGCTTTCTTT
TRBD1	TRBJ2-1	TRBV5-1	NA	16	CASSRLRQGVLGEQFF	TGCGCCAGCAGCCGGCTGAGACAGGGTGTATTAGGTGAGCAGTTCTTC
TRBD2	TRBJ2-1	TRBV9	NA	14	CASAAGGIGNEQFF	TGTGCCAGCGCGGCGGGAGGAATCGGCAATGAGCAGTTCTTC
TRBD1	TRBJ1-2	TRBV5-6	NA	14	CASSLWTGGDGYTF	TGTGCCAGCAGCTTGTGGACAGGGGGGGATGGCTACACCTTC
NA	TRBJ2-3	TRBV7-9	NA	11	CASSLADTQYF	TGTGCCAGCAGCTTAGCTGATACGCAGTATTTT
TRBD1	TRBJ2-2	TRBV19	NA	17	CASSVPKRGRPPGELFF	TGTGCCAGTAGTGTTCCGAAGAGGGGGCGACCGCCCGGGGAGCTGTTTTTT
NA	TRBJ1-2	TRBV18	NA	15	CASSAIQAANYGYTF	TGTGCCAGCTCGGCGATCCAGGCCGCTAACTATGGCTACACCTTC
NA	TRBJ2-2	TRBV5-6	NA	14	CASNLGSYTGELFF	TGTGCCAGCAACTTAGGATCTTACACCGGGGAGCTGTTTTTT
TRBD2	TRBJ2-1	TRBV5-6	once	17	CASSIRLAGGPSNEQFF	TGTGCCAGCAGCATTCGACTAGCGGGAGGGCCCTCCAATGAGCAGTTCTTC
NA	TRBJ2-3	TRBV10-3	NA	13	CAILLSTTDTQYF	TGTGCCATCCTGCTTTCCACGACAGATACGCAGTATTTT
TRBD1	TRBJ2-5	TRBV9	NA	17	CASSVAGTGGNQETQYF	TGTGCCAGCAGCGTAGCCGGGACAGGTGGCAACCAAGAGACCCAGTACTTC
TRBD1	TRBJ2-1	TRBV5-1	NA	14	CASRQGAPYNEQFF	TGCGCCAGCCGACAGGGGGCCCCCTACAATGAGCAGTTCTTC
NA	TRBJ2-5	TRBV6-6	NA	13	CASSYQGWETQYF	TGTGCCAGCAGTTACCAGGGCTGGGAGACCCAGTACTTC
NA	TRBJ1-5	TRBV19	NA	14	CASSIGSRNQPQHF	TGTGCCAGTAGTATAGGGTCGAGAAATCAGCCCCAGCATTTT
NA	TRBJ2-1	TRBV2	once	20	CASSEGGFLQGLGAYNEQFF	TGTGCCAGCAGTGAAGGGGGGTTTCTACAGGGTTTAGGAGCCTACAATGAGCAGTTCTTC
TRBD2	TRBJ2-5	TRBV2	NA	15	CASSATSGREETQYF	TGTGCCAGCAGCGCGACTAGCGGGAGGGAAGAGACCCAGTACTTC
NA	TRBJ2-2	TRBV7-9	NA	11	CASSGAEELFF	TGTGCCAGCTCGGGGGCGGAGGAGCTGTTTTTT
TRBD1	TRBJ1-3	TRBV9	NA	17	CASSVTPQGTSGNTIYF	TGTGCCAGCAGCGTCACCCCACAGGGGACCTCTGGAAACACCATATATTTT
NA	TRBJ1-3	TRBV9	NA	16	CASSVAPTSSGNTIYF	TGTGCCAGCAGCGTAGCTCCGACGAGCTCTGGAAACACCATATATTTT
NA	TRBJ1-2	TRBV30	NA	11	CAWGQHYGYTF	TGTGCCTGGGGACAGCACTATGGCTACACCTTC
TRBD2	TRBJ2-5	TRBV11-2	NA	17	CASSPPTSGRGEETQYF	TGTGCCAGCAGCCCTCCGACTAGCGGGAGGGGAGAAGAGACCCAGTACTTC
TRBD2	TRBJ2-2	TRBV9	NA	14	CASSPGLETGELFF	TGTGCCAGCAGTCCCGGACTAGAAACCGGGGAGCTGTTTTTT
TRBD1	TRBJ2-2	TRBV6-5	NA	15	CASSFGQGRTGELFF	TGTGCCAGCAGTTTCGGACAGGGGAGGACCGGGGAGCTGTTTTTT
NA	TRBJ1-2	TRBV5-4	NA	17	CASSLAGFSFANYGYTF	TGTGCCAGCAGCTTGGCCGGTTTCTCTTTCGCTAACTATGGCTACACCTTC
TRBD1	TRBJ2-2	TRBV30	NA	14	CALTGTDFLGELFF	TGTGCCCTGACCGGGACAGACTTTTTGGGGGAGCTGTTTTTT